This entry is about one T cell receptor (beta chain). Its antigen is unidentified. The data derive from a study of TIL therapy for anti-PD-1-resistant metastatic lung cancer. On the study more broadly: Most patients had lung adenocarcinoma. Whole-study findings and limits: This highly selected cohort may not generalize to typical lung cancer patients.

The immunoSEQ assay was v3. Measured with immunoSEQ multiplex PCR; TCRdb has only the in-frame clones, and not every one. The repertoire consists of 7,000 to 8,000 clones, with about 65% occurring once and the leading ten covering about 8.3%. Stated time point: pre-treatment sample, taken before nivolumab and TIL therapy. Most excised metastases sampled were pleural nodules or supraclavicular lymph nodes. The receptor was derived from a person aged 25 to 80 with non-small cell lung cancer. Sequenced here: tumor tissue, sampled at baseline.

As DNA, the CDR3 is TGTGCTAGTGGTCCCGCGAGGTGGGAGAATCAGCCCCAGCATTTT. Its translation is CASGPARWENQPQHF. The chain combines TRBV12-5 with TRBJ1-5; D gene ambiguous. The ends were cut back, 5 bases at V and 4 bases at J, with 15 bases in the middle. Germline CDR1 is LGHNT and CDR2 is FRNRAP. The CDR3 spans 15 residues.